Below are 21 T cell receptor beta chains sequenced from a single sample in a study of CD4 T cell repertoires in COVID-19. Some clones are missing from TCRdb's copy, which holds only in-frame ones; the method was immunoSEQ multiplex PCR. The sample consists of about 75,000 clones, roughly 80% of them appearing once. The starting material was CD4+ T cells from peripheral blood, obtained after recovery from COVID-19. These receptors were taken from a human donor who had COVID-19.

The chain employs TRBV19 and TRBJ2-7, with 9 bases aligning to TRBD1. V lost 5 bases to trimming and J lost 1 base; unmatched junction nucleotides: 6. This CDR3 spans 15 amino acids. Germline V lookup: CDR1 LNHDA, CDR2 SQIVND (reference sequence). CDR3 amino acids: CASSRGQGMSYEQYF. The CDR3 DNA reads TGTGCCAGTAGTCGTGGACAGGGGATGTCCTACGAGCAGTACTTC. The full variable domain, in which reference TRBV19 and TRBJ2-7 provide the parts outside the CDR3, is DGGITQSPKYLFRKEGQNVTLSCEQNLNHDAMYWYRQDPGQGLRLIYYSQIVNDFQKGDIAEGYSVSREKKESFPLTVTSAQKNPTAFYLCASSRGQGMSYEQYFGPGTRLTVT.

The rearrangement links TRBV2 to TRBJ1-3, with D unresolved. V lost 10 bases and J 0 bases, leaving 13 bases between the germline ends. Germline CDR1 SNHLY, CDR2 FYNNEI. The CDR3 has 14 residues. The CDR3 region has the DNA TGTGCCATTGGTAATTACCCCTCTGGAAACACCATATATTTT. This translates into CAIGNYPSGNTIYF.

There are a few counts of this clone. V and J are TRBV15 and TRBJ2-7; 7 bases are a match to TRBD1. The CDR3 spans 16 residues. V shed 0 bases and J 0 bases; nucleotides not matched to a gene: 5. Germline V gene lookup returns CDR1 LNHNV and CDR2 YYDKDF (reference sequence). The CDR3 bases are TGTGCCACCAGCAGAGAGCCAGGGGGTCGCTCCTACGAGCAGTACTTC. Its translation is CATSREPGGRSYEQYF.

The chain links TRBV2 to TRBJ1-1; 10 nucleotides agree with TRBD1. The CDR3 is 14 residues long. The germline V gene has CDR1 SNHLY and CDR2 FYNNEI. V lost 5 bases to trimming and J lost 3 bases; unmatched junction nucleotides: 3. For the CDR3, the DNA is TGTGCCAGCAGTTGGGGACAGGGGTACACTGAAGCTTTCTTT. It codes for CASSWGQGYTEAFF.

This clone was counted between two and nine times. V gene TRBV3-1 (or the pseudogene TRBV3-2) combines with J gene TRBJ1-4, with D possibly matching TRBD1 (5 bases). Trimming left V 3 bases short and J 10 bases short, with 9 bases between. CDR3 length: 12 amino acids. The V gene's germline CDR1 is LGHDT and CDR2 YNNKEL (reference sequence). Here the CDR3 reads CASSHGTSKLFF. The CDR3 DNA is TGTGCCAGCAGCCATGGGACCTCAAAACTGTTTTTT.

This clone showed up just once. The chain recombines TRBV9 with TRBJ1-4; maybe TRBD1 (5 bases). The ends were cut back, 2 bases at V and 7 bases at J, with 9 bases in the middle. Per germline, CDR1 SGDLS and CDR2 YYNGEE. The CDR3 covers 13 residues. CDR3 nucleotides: TGTGCCAGCAGCGTGGGGGAAGGTGAAAAACTGTTTTTT. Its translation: CASSVGEGEKLFF.

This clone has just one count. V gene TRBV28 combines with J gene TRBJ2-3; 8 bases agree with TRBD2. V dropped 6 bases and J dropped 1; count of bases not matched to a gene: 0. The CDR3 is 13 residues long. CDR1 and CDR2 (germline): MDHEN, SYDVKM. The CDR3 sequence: CASRTSGTDTQYF. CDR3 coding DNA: TGTGCCAGCAGGACTAGCGGCACAGATACGCAGTATTTT.

DNA of the CDR3: TGCGCCAGCAGCCTAAGACAGGGGCGCGAGACCCAGTACTTC. Translation: CASSLRQGRETQYF. The chain uses TRBV5-1 and TRBJ2-5; 8 bases are a match to TRBD1. The CDR3 runs 14 residues. The germline V gene has CDR1 SGHRS and CDR2 YFSETQ. V shed 4 bases, J shed 5 bases, and the junction held 7 bases outside the gene matches.

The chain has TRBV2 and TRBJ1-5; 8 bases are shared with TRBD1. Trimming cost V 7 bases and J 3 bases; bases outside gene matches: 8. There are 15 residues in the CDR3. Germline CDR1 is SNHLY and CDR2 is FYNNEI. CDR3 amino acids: CASIPSRGLNQPQHF. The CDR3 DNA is TGTGCCAGCATTCCTAGCAGGGGGCTCAATCAGCCCCAGCATTTT.

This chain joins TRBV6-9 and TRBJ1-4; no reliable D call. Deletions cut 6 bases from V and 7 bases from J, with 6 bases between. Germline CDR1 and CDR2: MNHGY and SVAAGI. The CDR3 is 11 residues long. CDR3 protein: CASREGEKLFF. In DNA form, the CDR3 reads TGTGCCAGCAGGGAGGGTGAAAAACTGTTTTTT.

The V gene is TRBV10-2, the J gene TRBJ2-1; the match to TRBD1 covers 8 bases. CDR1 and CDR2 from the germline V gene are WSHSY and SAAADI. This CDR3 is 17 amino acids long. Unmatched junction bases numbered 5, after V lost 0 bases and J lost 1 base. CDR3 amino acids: CASSESRTGGSYNEQFF. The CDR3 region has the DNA TGCGCCAGCAGTGAGTCCCGAACAGGGGGTTCCTACAATGAGCAGTTCTTC.

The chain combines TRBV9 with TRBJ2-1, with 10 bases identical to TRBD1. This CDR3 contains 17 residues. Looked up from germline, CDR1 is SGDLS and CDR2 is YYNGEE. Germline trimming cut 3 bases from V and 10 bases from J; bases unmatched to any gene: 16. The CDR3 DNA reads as TGTGCCAGCAGCGGAGGACTACCGGGACAGGGGATTCAAGAGCAGTTCTTC. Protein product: CASSGGLPGQGIQEQFF.

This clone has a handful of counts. The CDR3 region has the DNA TGTGCCAGTAGTCGCGGGACAGGGGGCTACAATGAGCAGTTCTTC. Translating it yields CASSRGTGGYNEQFF. The V gene is TRBV19, the J gene TRBJ2-1, with TRBD1 identical over 11 bases. Looked up from germline, CDR1 is LNHDA and CDR2 is SQIVND (reference sequence). After removal of 5 bases from V and 3 bases from J, the junction contained 3 bases not matched to a gene. This CDR3 is 15 amino acids long.

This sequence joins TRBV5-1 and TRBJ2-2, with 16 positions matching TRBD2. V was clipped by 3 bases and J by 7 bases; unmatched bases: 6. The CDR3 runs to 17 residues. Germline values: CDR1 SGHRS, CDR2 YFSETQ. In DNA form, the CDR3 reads TGCGCCAGCAGCTCGGGACTAGCGGGAGGGCCCGGCGGGGAGCTGTTTTTT. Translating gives CASSSGLAGGPGGELFF.

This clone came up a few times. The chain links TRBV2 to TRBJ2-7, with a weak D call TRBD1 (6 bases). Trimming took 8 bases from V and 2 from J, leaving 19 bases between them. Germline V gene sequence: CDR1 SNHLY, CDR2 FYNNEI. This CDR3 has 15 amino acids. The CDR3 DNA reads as TGTGCCAGCGAGTCCTGGGGACACCCGACCTACGAGCAGTACTTC. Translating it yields CASESWGHPTYEQYF.

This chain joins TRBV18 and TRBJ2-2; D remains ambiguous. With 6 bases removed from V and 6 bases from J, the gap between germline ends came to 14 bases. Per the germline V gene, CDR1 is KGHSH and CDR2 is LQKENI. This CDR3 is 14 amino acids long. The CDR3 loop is CASSLAQRAGELFF. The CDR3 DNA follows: TGTGCCAGCTCTCTGGCCCAGCGAGCCGGGGAGCTGTTTTTT. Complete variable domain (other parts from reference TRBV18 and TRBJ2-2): NAGVMQNPRHLVRRRGQEARLRCSPMKGHSHVYWYRQLPEEGLKFMVYLQKENIIDESGMPKERFSAEFPKEGPSILRIQQVVRGDSAAYFCASSLAQRAGELFFGEGSRLTVL.

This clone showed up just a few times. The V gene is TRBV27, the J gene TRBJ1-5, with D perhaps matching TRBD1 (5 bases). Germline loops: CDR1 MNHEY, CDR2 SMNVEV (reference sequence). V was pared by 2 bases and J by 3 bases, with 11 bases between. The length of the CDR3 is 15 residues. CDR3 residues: CASSLIWGTNQPQHF. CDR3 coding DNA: TGTGCCAGCAGTTTAATTTGGGGCACCAATCAGCCCCAGCATTTT.

The CDR3, as DNA: TGTGCCAGCAGTTACCGCCTAGCGGGATACAATGAGCAGTTCTTC. Translating gives CASSYRLAGYNEQFF. This rearrangement joins TRBV27 to TRBJ2-1; 9 positions agree with TRBD2. V gave up 4 bases and J gave up 4 bases; unmatched junction bases: 5. The CDR3 has 15 amino acids. Germline CDR1 MNHEY, CDR2 SMNVEV (reference sequence).

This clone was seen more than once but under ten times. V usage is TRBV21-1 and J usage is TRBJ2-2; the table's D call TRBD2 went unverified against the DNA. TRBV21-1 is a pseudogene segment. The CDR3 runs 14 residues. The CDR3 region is CASSRGLSSSELFF. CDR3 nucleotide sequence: TGTGCCAGCAGCCGGGGACTATCTTCGAGTGAGCTGTTTTTT.

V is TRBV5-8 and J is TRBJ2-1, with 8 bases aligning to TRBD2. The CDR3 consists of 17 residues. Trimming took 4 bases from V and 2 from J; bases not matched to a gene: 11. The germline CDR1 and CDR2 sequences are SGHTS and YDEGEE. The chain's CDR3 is CASSPGSGTVAYNEQFF. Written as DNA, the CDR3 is TGTGCCAGCAGCCCAGGTAGCGGGACTGTGGCCTACAATGAGCAGTTCTTC. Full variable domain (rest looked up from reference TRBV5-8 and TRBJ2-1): EAGVTQSPTHLIKTRGQQATLRCSPISGHTSVYWYQQALGLGLQFLLWYDEGEERNRGNFPPRFSGRQFPNYSSELNVNALELEDSALYLCASSPGSGTVAYNEQFFGPGTRLTVL.

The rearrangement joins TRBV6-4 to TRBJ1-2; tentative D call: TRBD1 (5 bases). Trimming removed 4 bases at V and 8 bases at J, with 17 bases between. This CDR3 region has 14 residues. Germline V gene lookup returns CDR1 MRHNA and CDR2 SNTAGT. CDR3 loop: CASSAERGSRGYTF. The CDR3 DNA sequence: TGTGCCAGCAGTGCTGAAAGGGGCTCGCGGGGCTACACCTTC.